The 11 T cell receptor beta chains given below trace back to one sample, sequenced in a study of T cells after yellow fever vaccination. Via MiXCR, TCRdb re-called the 5' RACE reads, giving one row per CDR3 protein. The table lists a few hundred thousand distinct CDR3 sequences, 6.5% to 8.5% of them singletons. Sequencing used CD4+ T cells sorted from PBMCs, obtained 15 days after the yellow fever booster vaccination. The receptors shown here come from a man aged 25-45 years who received the YFV17D yellow fever vaccine.

The sample holds a few counts of this clonotype. The chain uses TRBV25-1 and TRBJ1-1; TRBD1 aligns across 7 bases. Germline CDR1 is MGHDK and CDR2 is SYGVNS. The CDR3 is 18 amino acids. V dropped 2 bases and J dropped 6; count of bases not matched to a gene: 18. The CDR3, as DNA: TGTGCCAGCAGTGAACTCCCGGGGGTGAGGGGGCGATACGCTGAAGCTTTCTTT. Translation: CASSELPGVRGRYAEAFF.

This clonotype was seen ten or more times. J is TRBJ1-1 and V is TRBV6-2 or TRBV6-3; D remains unclear. This CDR3 is 13 amino acids long. Germline lookup yields CDR1 MNHEY and CDR2 SVGEGT. The V end lost 8 bases, the J end lost 0 bases, and 10 bases lay between the germline ends. CDR3 sequence: CASGSPVNTEAFF. CDR3 nucleotides: TGTGCCAGCGGGTCTCCTGTGAACACTGAAGCTTTCTTT.

This clonotype was counted ten times or more. The chain carries TRBV11-2 and TRBJ2-7; 8 positions match TRBD2. The J segment lost 3 bases and the V segment lost 0 bases, leaving 4 bases of the junction unmatched. The CDR3 covers 15 residues. CDR1 and CDR2 from the germline V gene are SGHAT and FQNNGV. Here the CDR3 DNA reads TGTGCCAGCAGCTTAGATCCAGCGGGAGTCTACGAGCAGTACTTC. Its translation: CASSLDPAGVYEQYF. The complete variable domain, with remaining parts taken from reference TRBV11-2 and TRBJ2-7, reads EAGVAQSPRYKIIEKRQSVAFWCNPISGHATLYWYQQILGQGPKLLIQFQNNGVVDDSQLPKDRFSAERLKGVDSTLKIQPAKLEDSAVYLCASSLDPAGVYEQYFGPGTRLTVT.

This clonotype was observed at least ten times. This chain connects TRBV7-2 to TRBJ2-5; 13 bases line up with TRBD2. From germline, CDR1 is SGHTA and CDR2 FQGNSA. The V segment lost 6 bases and the J segment 2 bases; nucleotides outside the gene matches: 9. The CDR3 extends over 17 amino acids. CDR3: CASSGRELAGGQETQYF. The CDR3 DNA reads TGTGCCAGCAGTGGTCGGGAACTAGCGGGAGGGCAAGAGACCCAGTACTTC.

This clonotype was counted ten times or more. The CDR3 DNA sequence: TGTGCCAGCAGTCCCCATGAGGGCAACGAGCAGTACTTC. Its translation: CASSPHEGNEQYF. The V and J genes are TRBV27 and TRBJ2-7; D may be TRBD2 (5 bases). CDR1 and CDR2 from the germline V gene are MNHEY and SMNVEV (reference sequence). There are 13 residues in the CDR3. Trimming took off 5 bases at V and 5 bases at J, with 13 bases between the two ends.

A remark on this clonotype: This may come from a read error, since a much larger clone is one base off. A read error is likely, as this CDR3 ends without the conserved phenylalanine or tryptophan. V usage is TRBV20-1 and J usage is TRBJ2-3; 8 bases fit TRBD2. Germline loops: CDR1 DFQATT, CDR2 SNEGSKA (reference sequence). Trimming removed 6 bases from V and 1 base from J; junction bases left unmatched: 9. The CDR3 length is 15 residues. CDR3 in DNA: TGCAGTGCCCCCGGGGGGGCAGGGGGCACAGATACGCAGTATCTT. It is translated as CSAPGGAGGTDTQYL.

This clonotype showed up many times. This chain uses TRBV7-2 with TRBJ2-2; 12 positions agree with TRBD2. Germline trimming cut 4 bases from V and 4 bases from J; bases unmatched to any gene: 1. CDR1 SGHTA and CDR2 FQGNSA come from the germline V gene. The CDR3 is 15 amino acids. The CDR3 loop reads CASSSGLAGTGELFF. In DNA form, the CDR3 reads TGTGCCAGCAGCTCGGGACTAGCGGGCACCGGGGAGCTGTTTTTT. Using reference TRBV7-2 and TRBJ2-2 for the parts outside the CDR3, the full variable domain is GAGVSQSPSNKVTEKGKDVELRCDPISGHTALYWYRQSLGQGLEFLIYFQGNSAPDKSGLPSDRFSAERTGGSVSTLTIQRTQQEDSAVYLCASSSGLAGTGELFFGEGSRLTVL.

This clonotype was detected a few times. V usage is TRBV7-2 and J usage is TRBJ1-3; 8 nucleotides align to TRBD1. The CDR3 is made up of 16 amino acids. Germline-derived CDR1 and CDR2 are SGHTA and FQGNSA. J lost 0 bases, V lost 5 bases, and 6 bases had no gene match. CDR3 region: CASSRTGTNSGNTIYF. The DNA for the CDR3 is TGTGCCAGCAGCCGGACAGGGACAAACTCTGGAAACACCATATATTTT.

This clonotype was seen ten or more times. J is TRBJ2-7 and V is TRBV20-1; perhaps TRBD2 as D (6 bases). The germline V gene encodes CDR1 DFQATT and CDR2 SNEGSKA (reference sequence). The V gene lost 6 bases and the J gene lost 4 bases, with 19 bases spanning the gap. This CDR3 comprises 14 residues. CDR3 residues: CSAVGGLNRYEQYF. CDR3 DNA sequence: TGCAGTGCAGTCGGGGGTCTGAATAGATACGAGCAGTACTTC.

The rearrangement links TRBV6-5 to TRBJ2-3; TRBD1 or TRBD2 may be the D gene (5 bases each). This CDR3 is 16 amino acids long. Looked up from germline, CDR1 is MNHEY and CDR2 is SVGAGI. Trimming took off 2 bases at V and 1 base at J, with 13 bases between the two ends. The CDR3 sequence: CASSYTGTRGTDTQYF. CDR3 nucleotides: TGTGCCAGCAGTTACACCGGGACGAGGGGCACAGATACGCAGTATTTT.

This clonotype was seen at least ten times. The rearrangement joins TRBV5-1 to TRBJ2-7; D possibly matches TRBD1 or TRBD2 (5 bases each). Trimming left V 3 bases short and J 6 bases short, with 19 bases between. Germline CDR1 and CDR2: SGHRS and YFSETQ. This CDR3 is 15 amino acids long. CDR3 residues: CASSSLTGTSGEQYF. CDR3 bases: TGCGCCAGCAGCTCCCTGACGGGGACCTCTGGCGAGCAGTACTTC.